This T cell receptor beta chain was recorded in a study of a mutant IDH1 vaccine in newly diagnosed glioma. TCRdb's table, derived via immunoSEQ multiplex PCR, lists solely in-frame clones and lacks some. This table has 9,000 to 13,000 clones, about 87% appearing once. Concerning this clone itself: Its matching antigen is unknown.

The time point: week 23, last vaccination. Alongside topical imiquimod, each dose of vaccine comprised 300 ug of mutant IDH1 20-mer peptide. The CDR3 totals 15 residues. The germline V and J ends were trimmed by 5 bases and 0 bases, with 13 bases remaining between them. Germline CDR1 is PRHDT and CDR2 is FYEKMQ (reference sequence). The chain combines TRBV13 with TRBJ1-1; D uncertain. Sequencing was performed on PBMCs, taken from a glioma patient whose treatment included an IDH1 peptide vaccine. This receptor was taken from a woman aged 40 to 50 with glioma. Some clones in this sample may be carry-over from other donors' samples. The chain's CDR3 is CASSLSGYVNTEAFF. CDR3 nucleotide sequence: TGTGCCAGCAGCCTTTCGGGCTACGTGAACACTGAAGCTTTCTTT. Variable domain in full (rest from reference TRBV13 and TRBJ1-1): AAGVIQSPRHLIKEKRETATLKCYPIPRHDTVYWYQQGPGQDPQFLISFYEKMQSDKGSIPDRFSAQQFSDYHSELNMSSLELGDSALYFCASSLSGYVNTEAFFGQGTRLTVV.